This T cell receptor (beta chain) was identified in a study of T cells after somatic rescue of genetic block. This clone was recorded a few times. Data came from immunoSEQ multiplex PCR; TCRdb stores just in-frame clones and leaves some out. Counted here are about 14,000 clones, around 70% occurring once; the ten biggest clones make up approximately 15%. V was clipped by 0 bases and J by 14 bases, with 8 bases between them. The CDR3 sequence is 12 residues long. Germline-derived CDR1 and CDR2 are KGHSH and LQKENI. The chain couples TRBV18 to TRBJ1-6, with a tentative D call TRBD1 (5 bases). This clonotype was obtained from a boy younger than 18. Specimen: peripheral blood mononuclear cells (PBMCs). CDR3 amino acids: CASSPPTDSLHF. The CDR3 nucleotides read TGTGCCAGCTCACCACCGACAGACTCCCTCCACTTT.